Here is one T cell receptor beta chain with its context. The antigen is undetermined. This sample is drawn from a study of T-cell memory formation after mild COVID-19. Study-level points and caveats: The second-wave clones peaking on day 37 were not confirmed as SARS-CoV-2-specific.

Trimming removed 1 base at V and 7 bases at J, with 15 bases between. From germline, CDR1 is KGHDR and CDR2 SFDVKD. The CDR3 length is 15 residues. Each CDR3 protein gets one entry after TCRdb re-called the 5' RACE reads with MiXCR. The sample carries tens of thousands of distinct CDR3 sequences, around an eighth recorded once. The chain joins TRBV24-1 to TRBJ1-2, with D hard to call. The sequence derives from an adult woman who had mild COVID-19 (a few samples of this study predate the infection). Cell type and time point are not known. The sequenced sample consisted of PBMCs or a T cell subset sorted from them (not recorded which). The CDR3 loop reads CATSDFGQTEGGYTF. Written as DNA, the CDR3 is TGTGCCACCAGTGATTTTGGGCAGACTGAGGGTGGCTACACCTTC.